This TCR beta chain derives from a study of T cells in Graves' hyperthyroidism and ophthalmopathy (dated by TCRdb to the late 2010s). For the wider study: Peripheral blood was sampled at the time of initial diagnosis, prior to any treatment. After sampling, hyperthyroidism patients received methimazole starting at 30 mg daily, and ophthalmopathy patients received high-dose intravenous methylprednisolone. To identify distinguishing TCR V-J signatures, a discovery cohort of some 99 patients was used, comprising 43 with Graves' ophthalmopathy and about 59 with stable Graves' hyperthyroidism. The study also compared thyroid tissue and blood T-cell repertoires from a handful of Graves' hyperthyroidism patients. The paper reports TCR Vbeta CDR3 sequencing of roughly 140 peripheral blood samples: over 40 ophthalmopathy, about 75 hyperthyroidism and around 17 progressor patients. Whether ophthalmopathy could be predicted prospectively was tested in an independent validation cohort made up of some 20 hyperthyroidism patients plus 17 patients who later progressed to ophthalmopathy. For training and testing, the 100 or so patients in the discovery cohort were randomly divided in a 7:3 ratio. Broad study findings and their caveats: No statistical method was used to fix the sample size in advance, and group allocation was not hidden from the investigators. A 13 V-J signature model separated ophthalmopathy from stable hyperthyroidism, with approximately 87% sensitivity and around 84% specificity in cross-validation and 80%/75% in testing. In validation, the model predicted progression to ophthalmopathy with just under 71% sensitivity and roughly 75% specificity, a median of 6.5 months before onset. Blood samples also contained most of the expanded thyroid clonotypes (frequency above 0.001), which suggests that blood repertoires may reflect thyroid immune responses.

The TCR beta CDR3 regions were amplified from RNA transcripts. The TCR CDR3 was subjected to a first round of RT-PCR using the HTBI primer set and the Qiagen OneStep RT-PCR kit. The libraries were constructed in a second round of multiplex PCR and then size-selected and purified. Sequencing of the libraries was done on an Illumina HiSeq2000 using paired-end 100 bp reads. As for the original processing: Raw data were processed with SOAPnuke, discarding reads with adapters, uncalled bases, mean Phred below 15, or no exact constant-primer or identifier match. High-quality paired reads were merged with COPE v1.2.5, and unique nucleotide sequences were defined as clonotypes. MiTCR v1.1 was used to align the clonotypes against IMGT TRBV, TRBD and TRBJ reference segments. Analysis was restricted to V-J combinations with a frequency above 0.0001, which covered about 99% of repertoires. A TCS score was defined as the ratio between F50 (clonal expansion) and ExV (chaos), using BLOSUM62-based TCRdist between CDR3 peptides within each V-J. Welch's t-statistics and random forest reduced 514 V-J features to about 13, which were used in a naive Bayes classifier (R e1071). TCRdb applied fastp at Q25 and MiXCR to the public reads, then kept only in-frame beta chains. A single entry per CDR3 protein holds the most common genes and DNA from its merged rows. For this entry, the V and J calls and clone size follow TCRdb and not the study's own pipeline. A total of about 130,000 distinct CDR3 sequences appear in this sample, about 20% of them only once. Roughly 71% of the sample comes from the top ten.

The junction carries 9 bases between V and J, which are trimmed by 7 bases and 3 bases respectively. The CDR1 and CDR2 encoded by the germline V gene are MDHEN and SYDVKM. Including the terminal cysteine and phenylalanine, the CDR3 comprises 12 residues. CDR3 DNA only is kept here, 36 bases in frame from base 1. This clonotype is regarded as medium-sized (0.01 to 0.1%). The target of this receptor is not known. Base qualities are not provided; no much larger clone lies one nucleotide away. The hyperthyroidism patients were between 18 and 65 years old and newly diagnosed, with a disease duration of less than 2 months. The study excluded patients with uncontrolled infections, other autoimmune diseases, pregnancy or lactation. Diagnoses were based on clinical symptoms, serum thyroxine and TRAb, thyroid ultrasound and orbital computed tomography. For progressor patients, blood was drawn at the first diagnosis of hyperthyroidism, before any ophthalmopathy symptoms had appeared. PBMCs were separated from approximately 10 ml of fresh peripheral blood using Ficoll-Paque density gradient centrifugation. Progressor patients were defined as those initially diagnosed with Graves' hyperthyroidism in whom ophthalmopathy developed during follow-up. Trizol reagent was used to extract total RNA, and RNA quality was then checked on an Agilent 2100 Bioanalyzer.

The sequenced sample was blood. The sequence came from a woman in her forties or fifties with Graves' hyperthyroidism that later progressed to Graves' ophthalmopathy. This chain joins TRBV28 to TRBJ1-1; the D gene cannot be resolved reliably. The DNA sequence is TGTGCCAGCAAGGTAAGGTACACTGAAGCTTTCTTT. Its translation is CASKVRYTEAFF.